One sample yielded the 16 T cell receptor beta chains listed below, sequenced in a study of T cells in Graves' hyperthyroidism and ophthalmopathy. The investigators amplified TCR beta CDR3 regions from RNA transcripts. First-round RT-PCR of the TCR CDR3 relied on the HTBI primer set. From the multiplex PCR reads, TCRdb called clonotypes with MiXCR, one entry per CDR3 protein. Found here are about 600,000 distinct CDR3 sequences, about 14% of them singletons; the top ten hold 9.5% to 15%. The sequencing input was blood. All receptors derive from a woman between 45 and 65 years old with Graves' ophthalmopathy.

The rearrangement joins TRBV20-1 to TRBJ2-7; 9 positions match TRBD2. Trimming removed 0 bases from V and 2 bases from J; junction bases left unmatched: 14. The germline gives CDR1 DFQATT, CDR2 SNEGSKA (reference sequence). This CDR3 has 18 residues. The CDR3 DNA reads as TGCAGTGCTAGAGATCCTAGCGGGAAGGCCGGTTTGGCCTACGAGCAGTACTTC. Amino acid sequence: CSARDPSGKAGLAYEQYF.

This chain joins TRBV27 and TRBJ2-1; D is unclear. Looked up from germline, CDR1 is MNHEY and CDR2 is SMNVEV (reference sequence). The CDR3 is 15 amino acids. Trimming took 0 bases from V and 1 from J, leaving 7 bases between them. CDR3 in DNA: TGTGCCAGCAGTTTATCGGCTCCGTCCTACAATGAGCAGTTCTTC. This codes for CASSLSAPSYNEQFF.

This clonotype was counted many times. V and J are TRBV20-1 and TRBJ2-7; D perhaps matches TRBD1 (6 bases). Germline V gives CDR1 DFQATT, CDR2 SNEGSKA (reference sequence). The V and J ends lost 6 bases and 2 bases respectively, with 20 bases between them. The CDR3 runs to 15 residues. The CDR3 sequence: CSAQSRRQAAYEQYF. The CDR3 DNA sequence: TGCAGTGCCCAAAGCCGTCGACAGGCGGCCTACGAGCAGTACTTC.

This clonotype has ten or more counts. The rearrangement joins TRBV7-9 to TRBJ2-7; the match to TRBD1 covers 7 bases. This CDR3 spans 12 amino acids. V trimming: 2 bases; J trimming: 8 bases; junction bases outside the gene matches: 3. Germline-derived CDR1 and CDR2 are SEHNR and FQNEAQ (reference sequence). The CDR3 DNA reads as TGTGCCAGCAGCTTAAGGACAGGAAAGCAGTACTTC. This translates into CASSLRTGKQYF. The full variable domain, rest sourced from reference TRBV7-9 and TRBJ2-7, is DTGVSQNPRHKITKRGQNVTFRCDPISEHNRLYWYRQTLGQGPEFLTYFQNEAQLEKSRLLSDRFSAERPKGSFSTLEIQRTEQGDSAMYLCASSLRTGKQYFGPGTRLTVT.

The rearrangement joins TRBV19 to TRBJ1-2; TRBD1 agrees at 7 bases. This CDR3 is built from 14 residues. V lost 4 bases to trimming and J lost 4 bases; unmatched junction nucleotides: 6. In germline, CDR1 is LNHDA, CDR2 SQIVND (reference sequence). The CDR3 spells CASSNSGGTYGYTF. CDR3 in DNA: TGTGCCAGTAGTAATTCAGGGGGGACCTATGGCTACACCTTC.

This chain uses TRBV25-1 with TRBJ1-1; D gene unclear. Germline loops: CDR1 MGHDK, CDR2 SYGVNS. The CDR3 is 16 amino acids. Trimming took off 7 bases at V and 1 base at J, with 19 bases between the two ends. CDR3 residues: CASKGVGNLRNTEAFF. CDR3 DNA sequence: TGTGCCAGCAAGGGAGTCGGGAATTTAAGGAACACTGAAGCTTTCTTT.

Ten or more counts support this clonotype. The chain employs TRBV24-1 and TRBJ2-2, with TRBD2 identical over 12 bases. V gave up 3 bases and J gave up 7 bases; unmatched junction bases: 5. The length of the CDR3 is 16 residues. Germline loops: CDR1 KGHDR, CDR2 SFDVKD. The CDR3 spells CATSDPRLAGVGELFF. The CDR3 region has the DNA TGTGCCACCAGTGATCCCAGACTAGCGGGAGTCGGGGAGCTGTTTTTT.

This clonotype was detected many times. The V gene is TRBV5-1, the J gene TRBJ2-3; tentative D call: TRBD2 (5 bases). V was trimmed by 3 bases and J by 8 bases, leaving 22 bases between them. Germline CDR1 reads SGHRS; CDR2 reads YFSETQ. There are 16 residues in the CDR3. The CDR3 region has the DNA TGCGCCAGCAGCTCGGGCCTGGCGGACTCCTGGGGTACGCAGTATTTT. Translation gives CASSSGLADSWGTQYF. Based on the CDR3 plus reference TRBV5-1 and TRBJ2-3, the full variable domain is KAGVTQTPRYLIKTRGQQVTLSCSPISGHRSVSWYQQTPGQGLQFLFEYFSETQRNKGNFPGRFSGRQFSNSRSEMNVSTLELGDSALYLCASSSGLADSWGTQYFGPGTRLTVL.

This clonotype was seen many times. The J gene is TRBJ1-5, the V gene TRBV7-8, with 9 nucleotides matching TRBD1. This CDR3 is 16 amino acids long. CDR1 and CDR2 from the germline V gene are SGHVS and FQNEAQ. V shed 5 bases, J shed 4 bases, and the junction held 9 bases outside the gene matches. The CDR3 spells CASSPGTGTGNQPQHF. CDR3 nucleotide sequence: TGTGCCAGCAGCCCCGGGACCGGGACAGGGAATCAGCCCCAGCATTTT.

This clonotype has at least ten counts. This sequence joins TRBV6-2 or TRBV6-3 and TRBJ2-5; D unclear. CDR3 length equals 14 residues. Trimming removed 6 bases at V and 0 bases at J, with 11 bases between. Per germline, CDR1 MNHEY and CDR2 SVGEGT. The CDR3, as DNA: TGTGCCAGCAGAAGTAGGGTCCACCAAGAGACCCAGTACTTC. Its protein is CASRSRVHQETQYF.

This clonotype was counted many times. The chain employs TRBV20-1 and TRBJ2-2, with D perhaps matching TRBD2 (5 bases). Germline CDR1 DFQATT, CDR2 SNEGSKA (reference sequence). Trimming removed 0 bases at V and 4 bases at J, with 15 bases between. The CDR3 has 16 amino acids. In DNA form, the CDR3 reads TGCAGTGCTAGAGATTTGGAGGCTGTGGGCACCGGGGAGCTGTTTTTT. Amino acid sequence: CSARDLEAVGTGELFF.

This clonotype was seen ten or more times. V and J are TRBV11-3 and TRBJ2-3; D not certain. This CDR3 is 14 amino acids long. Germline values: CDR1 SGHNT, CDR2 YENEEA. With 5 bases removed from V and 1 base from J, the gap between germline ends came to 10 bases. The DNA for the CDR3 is TGTGCCAGCAGCCAAAACCAGGGCACAGATACGCAGTATTTT. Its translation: CASSQNQGTDTQYF.

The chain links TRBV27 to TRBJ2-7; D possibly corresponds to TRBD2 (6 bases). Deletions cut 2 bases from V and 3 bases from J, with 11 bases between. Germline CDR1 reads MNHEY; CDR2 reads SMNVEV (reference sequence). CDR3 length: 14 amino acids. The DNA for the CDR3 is TGTGCCAGCAGTTTAGTAGCGGACCACTACGAGCAGTACTTC. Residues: CASSLVADHYEQYF.

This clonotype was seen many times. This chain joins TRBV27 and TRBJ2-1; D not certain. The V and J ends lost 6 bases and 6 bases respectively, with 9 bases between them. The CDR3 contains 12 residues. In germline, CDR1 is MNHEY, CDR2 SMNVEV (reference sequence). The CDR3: CASSIHGNEQFF. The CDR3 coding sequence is TGTGCCAGCAGCATTCACGGCAATGAGCAGTTCTTC.

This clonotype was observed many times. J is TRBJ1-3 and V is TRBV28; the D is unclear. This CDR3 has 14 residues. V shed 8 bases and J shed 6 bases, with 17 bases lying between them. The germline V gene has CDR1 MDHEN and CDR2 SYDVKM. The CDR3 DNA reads TGTGCCAGCGGCACGCCCTCAACAGCAAACACCATATATTTT. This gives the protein CASGTPSTANTIYF.

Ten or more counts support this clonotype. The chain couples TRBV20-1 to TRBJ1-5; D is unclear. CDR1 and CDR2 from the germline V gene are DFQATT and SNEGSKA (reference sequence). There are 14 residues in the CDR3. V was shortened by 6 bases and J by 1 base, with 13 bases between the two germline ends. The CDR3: CSAVSGRSNQPQHF. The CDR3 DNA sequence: TGCAGTGCCGTCTCCGGACGGAGCAATCAGCCCCAGCATTTT.